Shown below are 10 T cell receptor beta chains from a single sample sequenced in a study of blood T cell repertoires in COVID-19. Sequenced by immunoSEQ multiplex PCR; TCRdb stores in-frame clones only, minus some. The repertoire holds some 85,000 clones, more than 60% seen once, with around 21% in the top ten. The specimen was peripheral blood. Receptor source: a woman aged 80 or older with active or convalescent COVID-19.

This chain joins TRBV5-1 and TRBJ2-1; D is possibly TRBD2 (5 bases). V lost 4 bases, J lost 10 bases, and 12 bases lay in between. The CDR3 is 12 amino acids. Looked up from germline, CDR1 is SGHRS and CDR2 is YFSETQ. This CDR3 is CASSPDFGEQFF. The CDR3, as DNA: TGCGCCAGCAGCCCGGACTTTGGAGAGCAGTTCTTC.

The chain carries TRBV5-1 and TRBJ1-4; D gene ambiguous. Trimming cost V 0 bases and J 7 bases, with 13 bases left between them. CDR1 is SGHRS, CDR2 YFSETQ, per germline. The CDR3 loop spans 15 amino acids. The CDR3 DNA is TGCGCCAGCAGCTTGGATTGGGCAGGAGGTGAAAAACTGTTTTTT. Residues: CASSLDWAGGEKLFF.

CDR3 in DNA: TGTGCCAGCAGCCTACAGGGGACCGGGGAGCTGTTTTTT. Translation gives CASSLQGTGELFF. This chain joins TRBV2 and TRBJ2-2; TRBD1 agrees at 7 bases. V dropped 6 bases and J dropped 5; count of bases not matched to a gene: 3. The germline CDR1 and CDR2 sequences are SNHLY and FYNNEI. CDR3 length equals 13 residues.

CDR3 coding DNA: TGTGCCAGCAGCTTAAGCTTGCCAGCGGGGGGGCTCGGGGAGACCCAGTACTTC. This sequence encodes CASSLSLPAGGLGETQYF. The chain uses TRBV7-9 and TRBJ2-5; 10 positions agree with TRBD2. In germline, CDR1 is SEHNR, CDR2 FQNEAQ (reference sequence). V trimming: 2 bases; J trimming: 5 bases; junction bases outside the gene matches: 14. CDR3 length: 18 residues.

V usage is TRBV27 and J usage is TRBJ1-2; D is undetermined. V lost 6 bases, J lost 3 bases, and 11 bases lay in between. CDR3 length: 13 amino acids. Germline V gene data show CDR1 as MNHEY and CDR2 as SMNVEV (reference sequence). The CDR3 nucleotides are TGTGCCAGCAGCAGAGGTGTCGACTATGGCTACACCTTC. Its translation is CASSRGVDYGYTF.

The chain employs TRBV5-1 and TRBJ1-6; D call uncertain. CDR3 length equals 14 residues. Trimming cost V 2 bases and J 10 bases, with 13 bases left between them. In germline, CDR1 is SGHRS, CDR2 YFSETQ. The CDR3 nucleotides read TGCGCCAGCAGCTTCCGCGACATAGGCTCACCCCTCCACTTT. This codes for CASSFRDIGSPLHF.

CDR3: CASSSTGPRLNTEAFF. The CDR3 nucleotides are TGTGCCAGCAGTTCGACAGGGCCGCGATTGAACACTGAAGCTTTCTTT. This chain connects TRBV7-2 to TRBJ1-1, with 7 bases matching TRBD1. Germline V gene sequence: CDR1 SGHTA, CDR2 FQGNSA. The CDR3 is 16 residues long. Trimming took 6 bases from V and 0 from J; bases not matched to a gene: 10.

This rearrangement joins TRBV5-1 to TRBJ1-2, with unresolved D. This CDR3 is built from 13 residues. Germline-derived CDR1 and CDR2 are SGHRS and YFSETQ. Deletions cut 0 bases from V and 8 bases from J, with 11 bases between. The CDR3 DNA sequence: TGCGCCAGCAGCTTGGACAGCTACCAGGGCTACACCTTC. Translation gives CASSLDSYQGYTF.

The chain employs TRBV7-9 and TRBJ2-2; 7 bases are shared with TRBD2. V lost 5 bases, J lost 3 bases, and 6 bases stayed unmatched. The CDR3 runs 15 residues. CDR1 is SEHNR, CDR2 FQNEAQ, per germline (reference sequence). DNA for the CDR3: TGTGCCAGCAGCCTGGGAGGGTCGGACACCGGGGAGCTGTTTTTT. This sequence encodes CASSLGGSDTGELFF.

The rearrangement uses TRBV6-1 and TRBJ1-2; D might be TRBD1 (5 bases). Per germline, CDR1 MNHNS and CDR2 SASEGT. The CDR3 consists of 14 residues. Trimming removed 6 bases from V and 3 bases from J, with 14 bases in between. DNA of the CDR3: TGTGCCAGCAGCCCCGCAGGGTTGGACTATGGCTACACCTTC. Its translation is CASSPAGLDYGYTF.